This paragraph covers one T cell receptor beta chain sequence. Its cognate antigen is unknown. The data were obtained in a study of shared clonotypes between healthy human individuals. The wider study: Per donor, CD8 memory used one plate, CD8 naive used two, CD4 memory used three and CD4 naive used three. Study conclusions and caveats: The represented genetic and exposure-history diversity was limited by the small number of donors. Lower generation probabilities were found for non-shared clonotypes than for those shared by all four donors.

This CDR3 is 15 amino acids long. Germline V CDR1 and CDR2: SGHTA, FQGNSA. Trimming stripped 3 bases from V and 4 bases from J, with 13 bases between. Naive CD8 cells lacked CD45RO and underwent positive selection for CCR7, leaving out terminally differentiated effector memory CD45RA+ cells. Some clones are missing from TCRdb's copy, which holds only in-frame ones; the method was immunoSEQ multiplex PCR. The sample holds some 2 million clones, roughly 94% seen once. The source of this sequence is a man aged 18 to 35 in good health. Input material: naive CD8+ T cells sorted from blood. The V gene is TRBV7-2, the J gene TRBJ1-5, with D tentatively TRBD1 (5 bases). This CDR3 is CASSFFLGANQPQHF. The CDR3 bases are TGTGCCAGCAGCTTTTTTCTAGGGGCGAATCAGCCCCAGCATTTT.